The 8 T cell receptor beta chains in this list originate from one sample, sequenced in a study of blood T cell repertoires in COVID-19. Repertoires were generated with immunoSEQ multiplex PCR, while TCRdb's copy carries only in-frame clones and drops some. The sample holds roughly 49,000 clones, approximately 89% seen once. The sequencing input was peripheral blood. The receptors stem from a man between 60 and 75 years old with active COVID-19.

The V gene is TRBV2, the J gene TRBJ1-5; tentatively, D is TRBD1 (5 bases). Germline V lookup: CDR1 SNHLY, CDR2 FYNNEI. V lost 7 bases and J 2 bases, leaving 15 bases between the germline ends. The CDR3 runs to 15 residues. CDR3 sequence (DNA): TGTGCCAGCAATTTGGGGTTAGGGGGCAATCAGCCCCAGCATTTT. It encodes CASNLGLGGNQPQHF.

V usage is TRBV25-1 and J usage is TRBJ2-3; 8 bases fit TRBD1. The CDR3 loop spans 15 amino acids. Losses at the gene ends were 6 bases for V and 1 base for J; bases not matched to a gene: 6. Germline V gene sequence: CDR1 MGHDK, CDR2 SYGVNS. CDR3 residues: CASRLTGAGTDTQYF. CDR3 in DNA: TGTGCCAGCAGATTGACAGGGGCAGGCACAGATACGCAGTATTTT.

This chain joins TRBV5-1 and TRBJ2-3; TRBD2 aligns across 8 bases. CDR3 length equals 15 residues. Germline V gene lookup returns CDR1 SGHRS and CDR2 YFSETQ. Trimming cost V 4 bases and J 2 bases; bases outside gene matches: 6. Here the CDR3 DNA reads TGCGCCAGCAGCCCCAACGGGGGGGCCACAGATACGCAGTATTTT. Translation: CASSPNGGATDTQYF.

CDR3 DNA: TGTGCCAGCAGCTGGGATCCCCAGGGGGCTTCTAACGAGCAGTACTTC. Its protein product is CASSWDPQGASNEQYF. This chain joins TRBV5-5 and TRBJ2-7; 8 bases are shared with TRBD1. This CDR3 region has 16 residues. Germline CDR1 reads SGHKS; CDR2 reads YYEKEE (reference sequence). V was clipped by 3 bases and J by 5 bases; unmatched bases: 13.

The CDR3 loop reads CASSPRSGRETDTQYF. In nucleotides, the CDR3 is TGTGCCAGCAGCCCTCGTAGCGGGAGAGAGACAGATACGCAGTATTTT. V gene TRBV11-2 combines with J gene TRBJ2-3, with 9 bases that match TRBD2. The germline gives CDR1 SGHAT, CDR2 FQNNGV. The CDR3 extends over 16 amino acids. Trimming removed 5 bases from V and 3 bases from J; junction bases left unmatched: 9. Variable domain in full (rest from reference TRBV11-2 and TRBJ2-3): EAGVAQSPRYKIIEKRQSVAFWCNPISGHATLYWYQQILGQGPKLLIQFQNNGVVDDSQLPKDRFSAERLKGVDSTLKIQPAKLEDSAVYLCASSPRSGRETDTQYFGPGTRLTVL.

This chain uses TRBV19 with TRBJ2-3; no clear D. CDR3 length: 12 residues. V was clipped by 5 bases and J by 3 bases, with 6 bases between them. Looked up from germline, CDR1 is LNHDA and CDR2 is SQIVND (reference sequence). CDR3 loop: CASSPRTDTQYF. The CDR3 bases are TGTGCCAGTAGTCCGAGGACAGATACGCAGTATTTT.

The chain links TRBV6-6 to TRBJ2-7; no reliable D call. Germline V gene data show CDR1 as MNHNY and CDR2 as SVGAGI (reference sequence). The length of the CDR3 is 15 residues. V gave up 0 bases and J gave up 1 base, with 10 bases separating them. As DNA, the CDR3 is TGTGCCAGCAGTTACTCTCCACGCCTATCCTACGAGCAGTACTTC. This translates into CASSYSPRLSYEQYF.

This clone appeared once. The chain is built from TRBV11-2 and TRBJ2-2; tentative D call: TRBD2 (5 bases). Between the trimmed V and J ends, which lost 3 bases and 1 base, there was a span of 6 bases. The CDR3 length is 14 residues. The germline CDR1 and CDR2 sequences are SGHAT and FQNNGV. CDR3 sequence (DNA): TGTGCCAGCAGCTTCGGGGTGAACACCGGGGAGCTGTTTTTT. Its translation: CASSFGVNTGELFF.